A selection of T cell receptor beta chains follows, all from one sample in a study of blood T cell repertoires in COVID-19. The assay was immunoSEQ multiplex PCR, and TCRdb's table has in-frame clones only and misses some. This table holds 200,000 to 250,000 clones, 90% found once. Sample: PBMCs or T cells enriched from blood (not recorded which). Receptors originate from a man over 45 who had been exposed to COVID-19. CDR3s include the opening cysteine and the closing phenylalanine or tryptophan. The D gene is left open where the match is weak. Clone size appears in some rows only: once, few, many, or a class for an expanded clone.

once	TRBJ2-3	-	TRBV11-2	TGTGCCAGCAGCTTACGGGGGTTAGATACGCAGTATTTT	CASSLRGLDTQYF
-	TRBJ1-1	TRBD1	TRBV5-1	TGCGCCAGCAGCGCAGGGGGCGAGAACACTGAAGCTTTCTTT	CASSAGGENTEAFF
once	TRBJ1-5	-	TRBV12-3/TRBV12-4	TGTGCCAGCAGTCCCAGGGACAATCAGCCCCAGCATTTT	CASSPRDNQPQHF
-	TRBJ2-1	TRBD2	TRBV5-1	TGCGCCAGCAGCTCCGGGACTAGCGGGAGATTAGACAATGAGCAGTTCTTC	CASSSGTSGRLDNEQFF
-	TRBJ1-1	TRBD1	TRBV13	TGTGCCAGCAGCCAAGGGGGCCCAATAGGGCTCATGAACACTGAAGCTTTCTTT	CASSQGGPIGLMNTEAFF
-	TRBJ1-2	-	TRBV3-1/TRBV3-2	TGTGCCAGCAGCCCCCACCCGGCAGCCCAGCGGGGCTACACCTTC	CASSPHPAAQRGYTF
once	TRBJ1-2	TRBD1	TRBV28	TGTGCCAGCAGTGGACAGGGCGTATTAGCTAACTATGGCTACACCTTC	CASSGQGVLANYGYTF
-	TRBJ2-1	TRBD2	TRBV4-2	TGTGCCAGCAGCCGATCTGGCGGGACTAGCGGCTACAATGAGCAGTTCTTC	CASSRSGGTSGYNEQFF
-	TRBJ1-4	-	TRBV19	TGTGCCAGCGAACCTCCTGGGGCCGGAAAACTGTTTTTT	CASEPPGAGKLFF
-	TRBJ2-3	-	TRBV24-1	TGTGCCACCAGTGACACTGACAGAAGTAGCACAGATACGCAGTATTTT	CATSDTDRSSTDTQYF
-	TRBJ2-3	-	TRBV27	TGTGCCAGCAGGCAATACCGGGATTATAACACAGATACGCAGTATTTT	CASRQYRDYNTDTQYF
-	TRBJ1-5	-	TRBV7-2	TGTGCCAGCAGCTCCCGGAGGGGCAATCAGCCCCAGCATTTT	CASSSRRGNQPQHF
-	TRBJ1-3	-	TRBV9	TGTGCCAGCAGCGTGTCGAGATATACAGGGATCTCTGGAAACACCATATATTTT	CASSVSRYTGISGNTIYF
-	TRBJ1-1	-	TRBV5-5	TGTGCCAGCAGCTTTCGGGGCGGGGGCGAAACTGAAGCTTTCTTT	CASSFRGGGETEAFF
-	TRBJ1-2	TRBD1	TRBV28	TGTGCCAGCAGTTCGACAGGGAGGTTAGGTTATGGCTACACCTTC	CASSSTGRLGYGYTF
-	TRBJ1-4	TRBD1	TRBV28	TGTGCCAGCATCTCACAGGGGGAAGAAAAACTGTTTTTT	CASISQGEEKLFF
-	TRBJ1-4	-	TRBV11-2	TGTGCCAGCAGCTTAGGCGGCTCTACTGCCCCTGAAAAACTGTTTTTT	CASSLGGSTAPEKLFF
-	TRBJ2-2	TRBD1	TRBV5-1	TGCGCCAGCAGCTTGTGGGACAGGGTTGCCGGGGAGCTGTTTTTT	CASSLWDRVAGELFF
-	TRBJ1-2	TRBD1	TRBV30	TGTGCCTGGAGGGGGACAGGGGGCGCCTCTGGCTACACCTTC	CAWRGTGGASGYTF
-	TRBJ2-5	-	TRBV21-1	TGTGCCCGGCGACTAGCGGGATGTCGAGAGACCCAGTACTTC	CARRLAGCRETQYF
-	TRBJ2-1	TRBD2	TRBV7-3	TGTGCCAGCACGGCTAGCGGGAGTCGGGAGCAGTTCTTC	CASTASGSREQFF
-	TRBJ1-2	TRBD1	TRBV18	TGTGCCAGCTCACCCGGGGACAGGGTCCGTGGCTACACCTTC	CASSPGDRVRGYTF
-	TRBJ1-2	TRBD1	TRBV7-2	TGTGCCAGCAGCTCAAGTTGGGCACAGGGGGCGCGGGGCTACACCTTC	CASSSSWAQGARGYTF
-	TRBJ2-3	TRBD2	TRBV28	TGTGCCAGCAGCATCCCCGGGACTACACCCACAGATACGCAGTATTTT	CASSIPGTTPTDTQYF
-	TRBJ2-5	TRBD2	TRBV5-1	TGCGCCAGCAGCTTGAGCGGGGCTGAAGAGACCCAGTACTTC	CASSLSGAEETQYF
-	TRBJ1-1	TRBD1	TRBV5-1	TGCGCCAGCAGCTGGGACAGGGCGAACACTGAAGCTTTCTTT	CASSWDRANTEAFF
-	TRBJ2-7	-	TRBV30	TGTGCCTGGCCCAGGTACAGGCTATACGAGCAGTACTTC	CAWPRYRLYEQYF
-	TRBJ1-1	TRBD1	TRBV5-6	TGTGCCAGCAGCGGGGGGACAGTTAAAGCTTTCTTT	CASSGGTVKAFF
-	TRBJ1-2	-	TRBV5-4	TGTGCCAGCAGCCCCGCCCCGGGGAACTATGGCTACACCTTC	CASSPAPGNYGYTF
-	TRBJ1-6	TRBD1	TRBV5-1	TGCGCCAGCAGCGTGGGACAGGGGGATTCACCCCTCCACTTT	CASSVGQGDSPLHF
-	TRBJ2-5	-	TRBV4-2	TGTGCCAGCAGCCAAGGGCAGGCCTACGGGACCCAGTACTTC	CASSQGQAYGTQYF
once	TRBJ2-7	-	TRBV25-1	TGTGCCAGCAGTCTGATGACTGGGGGGACCAACGAGCAGTACTTC	CASSLMTGGTNEQYF
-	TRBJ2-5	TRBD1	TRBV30	TGTGCCTGGACAAGACAGGGTCCCGAGACCCAGTACTTC	CAWTRQGPETQYF
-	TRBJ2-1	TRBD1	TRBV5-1	TGCGCCAGCAGCTCCTGGAATGGGCGGGACAGGGGGATTTACAATGAGCAGTTCTTC	CASSSWNGRDRGIYNEQFF
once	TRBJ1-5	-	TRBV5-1	TGCGCCAGCAGCTTGGACCTAAATCAGCCCCAGCATTTT	CASSLDLNQPQHF
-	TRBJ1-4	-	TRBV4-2	TGTGCCAGCAGCCACCGGGAGATAAAAGCAACTAATGAAAAACTGTTTTTT	CASSHREIKATNEKLFF
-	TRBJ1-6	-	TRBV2	TGTGCCAACCGGGACACCTATAATTCACCCCTCCACTTT	CANRDTYNSPLHF
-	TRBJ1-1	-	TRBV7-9	TGTGCCAGCAGCTTAGCGCGGGGGGCTGAAGCTTTCTTT	CASSLARGAEAFF
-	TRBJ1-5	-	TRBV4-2	TGTGCCAGCAGCCAAGTTCCAAGGGGGAATCAGCCCCAGCATTTT	CASSQVPRGNQPQHF
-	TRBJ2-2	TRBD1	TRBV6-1	TGTGCCAGCAGTGAAAAATCGGGGACAGCATACACCGGGGAGCTGTTTTTT	CASSEKSGTAYTGELFF
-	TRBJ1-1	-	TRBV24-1	TGTGCCACCAGTGGTAGAGGGGGTGGTTACACTGAAGCTTTCTTT	CATSGRGGGYTEAFF
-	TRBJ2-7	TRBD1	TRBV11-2	TGTGCCAGCAGCTTTATAGACAGGGGCCACGAGCAGTACTTC	CASSFIDRGHEQYF
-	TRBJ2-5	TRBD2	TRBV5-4	TGTGCCAGCAGCTTAGCGGGGGGGCGGGAGACCCAGTACTTC	CASSLAGGRETQYF
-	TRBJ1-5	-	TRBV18	TGTGCCAGCTCACCACGTGGAGGGGTAAATCAGCCCCAGCATTTT	CASSPRGGVNQPQHF
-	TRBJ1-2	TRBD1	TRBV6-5	TGTGCCGTAAGGGAGAACGACAGGGGAAACGGCTACACCTTC	CAVRENDRGNGYTF
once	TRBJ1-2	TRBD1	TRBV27	TGTGCCAGCAGTAGGAGGGGACAGGGAAGATATGGCTACACCTTC	CASSRRGQGRYGYTF
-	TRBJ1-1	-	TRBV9	TGTGCCAGCAGCGTAGCAGGGTTGCCTGAAGCTTTCTTT	CASSVAGLPEAFF
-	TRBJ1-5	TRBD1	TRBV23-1	TGCGCCAGCAGTCAGGGACAGAGAACGAGCAATCAGCCCCAGCATTTT	CASSQGQRTSNQPQHF
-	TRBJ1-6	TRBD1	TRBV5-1	TGCGCCAGCAGCTTGGAAGTGACAGGGGGTTATAATTCACCCCTCCACTTT	CASSLEVTGGYNSPLHF
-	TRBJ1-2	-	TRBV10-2	TGCGCCAGCAGTGCCCCAGATACAGGGAAAATTAATGGCTACACCTTC	CASSAPDTGKINGYTF
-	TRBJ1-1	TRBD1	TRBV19	TGTGCCAGTAGTATGCTGAGGGGGCGAGGAAGGACTGAAGCTTTCTTT	CASSMLRGRGRTEAFF
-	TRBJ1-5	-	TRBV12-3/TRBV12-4	TGTGCCAGCAGTTCGGCGGGGCTGTCCCAGCATTTT	CASSSAGLSQHF
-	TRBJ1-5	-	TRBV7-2	TGTGCCAGCAGCTTAGCTCAGGCGAACAATCAGCCCCAGCATTTT	CASSLAQANNQPQHF
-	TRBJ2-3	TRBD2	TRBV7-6	TGTGCCAGCAGCTCCTTAGCGGGAAACTCAGATACGCAGTATTTT	CASSSLAGNSDTQYF
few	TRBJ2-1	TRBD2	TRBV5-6	TGTGCCAGCAGCTTGGCACTACTACTAGCGGGAGAGATCTTC	CASSLALLLAGEIF
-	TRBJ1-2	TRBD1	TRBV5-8	TGTGCCAGCAGCTTGGAGGCAGGGGGAAGCCTTTGGTCGGGCTATGGCTACACCTTC	CASSLEAGGSLWSGYGYTF
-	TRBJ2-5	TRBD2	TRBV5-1	TGCGCCAGCAGCTTGCAGGGGACTAGCGGGAGGGGCGAGACCCAGTACTTC	CASSLQGTSGRGETQYF
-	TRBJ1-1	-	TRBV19	TGTGCCAGTAGTGAGAGGGGAGGAATTCTCTACACTGAAGCTTTCTTT	CASSERGGILYTEAFF
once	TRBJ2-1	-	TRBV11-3	TGTGCCAGCAGCTTCGACCGGGACTTAACCTACAATGAGCAGTTCTTC	CASSFDRDLTYNEQFF
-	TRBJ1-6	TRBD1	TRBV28	TGTGCCAGCAGCCATCTAACACAGGGGATATTTTTAACCCTCCACTTT	CASSHLTQGIFLTLHF